The 9 T cell receptor beta chains reported below all come from one sample, sequenced in a study of blood T cell repertoires in COVID-19. Repertoires were generated with immunoSEQ multiplex PCR, while TCRdb's copy carries only in-frame clones and drops some. The sample contains around 300,000 clones, around nine tenths of which appear only once. Sequencing was performed on PBMCs or T cells enriched from blood (not recorded which). These receptors were obtained from a woman under 30 who had recovered from COVID-19.

The chain uses TRBV7-2 and TRBJ2-3; 12 bases fit TRBD2. Germline assignment: CDR1 SGHTA and CDR2 FQGNSA. This CDR3 has 15 amino acids. V dropped 4 bases and J dropped 13; count of bases not matched to a gene: 12. The CDR3 is CASSSTRLAGDLEYF. The CDR3 DNA reads as TGTGCCAGCAGCTCAACTCGACTAGCGGGGGATCTAGAGTATTTT.

For the CDR3, the DNA is TGTGCCAGCAGCTTAGTAGCAGGGGGGCCAGATACGCAGTATTTT. Translating gives CASSLVAGGPDTQYF. V gene TRBV11-2 combines with J gene TRBJ2-3; TRBD1 is a possible D gene (7 bases). The CDR3 extends over 15 amino acids. Trimming took off 1 base at V and 4 bases at J, with 12 bases between the two ends. Germline-derived CDR1 and CDR2 are SGHAT and FQNNGV. The variable domain in full, completed from reference TRBV11-2 and TRBJ2-3, reads EAGVAQSPRYKIIEKRQSVAFWCNPISGHATLYWYQQILGQGPKLLIQFQNNGVVDDSQLPKDRFSAERLKGVDSTLKIQPAKLEDSAVYLCASSLVAGGPDTQYFGPGTRLTVL.

The chain employs TRBV2 and TRBJ2-7, with D unresolved. V shed 3 bases and J shed 7 bases, with 22 bases lying between them. The CDR3 sequence is 16 residues long. CDR1 and CDR2 (germline): SNHLY, FYNNEI. The CDR3, as DNA: TGTGCCAGCAGTGAGGAGAAGCGATCCCTTACTTTAGAGCAGTACTTC. This translates into CASSEEKRSLTLEQYF.

V usage is TRBV7-9 and J usage is TRBJ2-3; no firm D call. CDR1 and CDR2 from the germline V gene are SEHNR and FQNEAQ (reference sequence). This CDR3 has 14 residues. Trimming removed 1 base from V and 0 bases from J, with 5 bases in between. The DNA of the CDR3 is TGTGCCAGCAGCTTAGGGCAGAGCACAGATACGCAGTATTTT. It yields the protein CASSLGQSTDTQYF. The full variable domain, completed using reference TRBV7-9 and TRBJ2-3, is DTGVSQNPRHKITKRGQNVTFRCDPISEHNRLYWYRQTLGQGPEFLTYFQNEAQLEKSRLLSDRFSAERPKGSFSTLEIQRTEQGDSAMYLCASSLGQSTDTQYFGPGTRLTVL.

The rearrangement joins TRBV7-2 to TRBJ2-1, with 9 bases aligning to TRBD2. This CDR3 spans 16 amino acids. Germline-derived CDR1 and CDR2 are SGHTA and FQGNSA. With V trimmed by 1 base and J by 2 bases, 3 bases remained unmatched. The CDR3 is CASSLGGGGPYNEQFF. CDR3 DNA sequence: TGTGCCAGCAGCTTAGGCGGGGGGGGGCCCTACAATGAGCAGTTCTTC. Together with reference TRBV7-2 and TRBJ2-1, the CDR3 gives the full variable domain: GAGVSQSPSNKVTEKGKDVELRCDPISGHTALYWYRQSLGQGLEFLIYFQGNSAPDKSGLPSDRFSAERTGGSVSTLTIQRTQQEDSAVYLCASSLGGGGPYNEQFFGPGTRLTVL.

The chain uses TRBV29-1 and TRBJ1-1; no clear D. With 6 bases removed from V and 4 bases from J, the gap between germline ends came to 12 bases. CDR3 length: 12 amino acids. Germline V gives CDR1 SQVTM, CDR2 ANQGSEA. Here the CDR3 DNA reads TGCAGCGTCGACACCGTGGGCACTGAAGCTTTCTTT. This codes for CSVDTVGTEAFF.

The chain employs TRBV7-8 and TRBJ2-5; a weak D match, TRBD1 (7 bases). The CDR3 length is 16 residues. V gave up 5 bases and J gave up 5 bases, with 21 bases separating them. Germline loops: CDR1 SGHVS, CDR2 FQNEAQ. Here the CDR3 reads CASSTKEGAAWETQYF. CDR3 DNA: TGTGCCAGCAGCACGAAGGAGGGGGCGGCGTGGGAGACCCAGTACTTC. Combining the CDR3 with reference TRBV7-8 and TRBJ2-5 gives the whole variable domain GAGVSQSPRYKVAKRGQDVALRCDPISGHVSLFWYQQALGQGPEFLTYFQNEAQLDKSGLPSDRFFAERPEGSVSTLKIQRTQQEDSAVYLCASSTKEGAAWETQYFGPGTRLLVL.

This clone has more than one count but fewer than ten. The chain uses TRBV7-3 and TRBJ1-3; unclear D gene. Trimming took off 3 bases at V and 0 bases at J, with 6 bases between the two ends. The CDR3 runs 14 residues. Germline V gene data show CDR1 as SGHTA and CDR2 as FQGTGA. CDR3 residues: CASSLAGSGNTIYF. CDR3 DNA sequence: TGTGCCAGCAGCTTGGCGGGCTCTGGAAACACCATATATTTT.

This rearrangement joins TRBV30 to TRBJ2-2, with D possibly being TRBD2 (5 bases). CDR3 length: 13 amino acids. Germline-derived CDR1 and CDR2 are GTSNPN and SVGIG (reference sequence). Trimming removed 1 base at V and 7 bases at J, with 10 bases between. The CDR3 DNA reads TGTGCCTGGAGTGGTTTTGAGGGCGGGGAGCTGTTTTTT. It is translated as CAWSGFEGGELFF.